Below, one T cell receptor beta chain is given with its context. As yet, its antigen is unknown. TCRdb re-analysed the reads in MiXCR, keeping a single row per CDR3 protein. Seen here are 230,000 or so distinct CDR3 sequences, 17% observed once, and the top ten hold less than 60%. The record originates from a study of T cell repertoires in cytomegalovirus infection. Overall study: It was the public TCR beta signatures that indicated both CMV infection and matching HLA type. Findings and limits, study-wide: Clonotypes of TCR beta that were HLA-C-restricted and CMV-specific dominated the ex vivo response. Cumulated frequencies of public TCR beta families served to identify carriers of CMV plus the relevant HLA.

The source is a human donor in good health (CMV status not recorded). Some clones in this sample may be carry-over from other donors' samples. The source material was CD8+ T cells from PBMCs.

This CDR3 reads CASSQYEGRKQYF. CDR3 nucleotide sequence: TGTGCCAGCAGCCAATATGAGGGTAGGAAGCAGTATTTT. The chain links TRBV14 to TRBJ2-3, with a possible D match to TRBD2 (5 bases). CDR1 and CDR2 (germline): SGHDN, FVKESK. Trimming cost V 2 bases and J 11 bases, with 14 bases left between them. This CDR3 has 13 residues.